This record covers a single T cell receptor (beta chain). The sample originates from a study of blood T cell repertoires in COVID-19. Study as a whole: PBMCs, B-cell-depleted T cells, or T cells provided the cDNA or gDNA that made up the material.

With 0 bases clipped from V and 7 bases from J, the junction kept 3 bases outside the gene matches. The CDR3 runs 15 residues. The germline V gene encodes CDR1 GTSNPN and CDR2 SVGIG (reference sequence). Under the authors' procedure: Quantification of nucleated cells was approximated via reference gene primer amplification. Only in-frame clones appear in the TCRdb table, and some are missing; sequencing was by immunoSEQ multiplex PCR. Clone size and the V and J calls come from that table; the DNA yielded D and trimming. Altogether 200,000 to 250,000 clones are present, 86% being singletons, with the ten largest covering 6.2%.

This rearrangement joins TRBV30 to TRBJ2-1; 13 bases map to TRBD2. The material sequenced was peripheral blood. The TCR sequence derives from a man aged 55 to 70 with acute or convalescent COVID-19. CDR3 sequence reads: CAWSVELAGGNEQFF. CDR3 in DNA: TGTGCCTGGAGTGTAGAACTAGCGGGAGGGAATGAGCAGTTCTTC. Together with reference TRBV30 and TRBJ2-1, the CDR3 gives the full variable domain: SQTIHQWPATLVQPVGSPLSLECTVEGTSNPNLYWYRQAAGRGLQLLFYSVGIGQISSEVPQNLSASRPQDRQFILSSKKLLLSDSGFYLCAWSVELAGGNEQFFGPGTRLTVL.